This entry features one T cell receptor (beta chain) sequence. Sorting defined conventional CD4 T cells as CD4+CD127+. The record originates from a study of B cell selection in AIRE deficiency. V lost 3 bases and J 6 bases, leaving 17 bases between the germline ends. The CDR3 is 16 residues long. Germline CDR1 reads MGHDK; CDR2 reads SYGVNS. Profiling relied on immunoSEQ multiplex PCR, and the TCRdb table lists in-frame clones only, not all of them. The sample records over 20,000 clones, 95% to 98% being singletons. The chain joins TRBV25-1 to TRBJ1-4; the D gene is possibly TRBD1 (6 bases). The sample taken for sequencing was conventional CD4+ T cells sorted from PBMCs. The clonotype comes from a human donor with AIRE deficiency. CDR3 loop: CASSDPRGGVDEKLFF. CDR3 sequence (DNA): TGTGCCAGCAGTGACCCGAGAGGGGGAGTAGATGAAAAACTGTTTTTT.